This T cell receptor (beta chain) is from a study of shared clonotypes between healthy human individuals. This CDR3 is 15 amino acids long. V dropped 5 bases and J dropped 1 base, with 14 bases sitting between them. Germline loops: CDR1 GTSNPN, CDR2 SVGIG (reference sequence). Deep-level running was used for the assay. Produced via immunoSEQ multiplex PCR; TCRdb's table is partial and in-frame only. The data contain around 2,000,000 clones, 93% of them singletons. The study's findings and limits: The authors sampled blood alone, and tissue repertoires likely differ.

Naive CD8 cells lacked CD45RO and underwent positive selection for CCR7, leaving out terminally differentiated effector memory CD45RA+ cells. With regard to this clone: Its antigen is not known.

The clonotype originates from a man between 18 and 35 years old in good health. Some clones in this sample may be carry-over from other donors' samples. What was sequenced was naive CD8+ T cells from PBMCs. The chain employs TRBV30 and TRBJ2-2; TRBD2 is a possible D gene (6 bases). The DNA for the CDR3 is TGTGCCTGGGCCTCTAGCGACCTGAACACCGGGGAGCTGTTTTTT. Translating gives CAWASSDLNTGELFF.